A selection of T cell receptor beta chains follows, all from one sample in a study of spatial heterogeneity in lung cancer. Via MiXCR, TCRdb re-called the 5' RACE reads, giving one row per CDR3 protein. The sample holds 75,000 to 85,000 distinct CDR3 sequences; more than 15% are singletons and the top ten take 5% to 7.5%. The starting material was PBMCs, obtained at surgery. All receptors derive from a male donor with early-stage non-small cell lung cancer. CDR3s include the opening cysteine and the closing phenylalanine or tryptophan. The order of the fields is D gene, V gene, J gene, CDR3 protein. The D gene is left open where the match is weak.

TRBD1	TRBV5-1	TRBJ1-5	CASSPGTGGGQPQHF
-	TRBV10-3	TRBJ2-5	CAIQPGSGANSQETQYF
-	TRBV5-1	TRBJ2-3	CASSLVGRSSGDTQYF
-	TRBV20-1	TRBJ1-1	CSESAGTANTEAFF
-	TRBV19	TRBJ1-5	CASSPDLQPQHF
-	TRBV11-3	TRBJ2-7	CASTTSGFNEQYF
TRBD2	TRBV11-1	TRBJ2-3	CASSLRRGVDTDTQYF
-	TRBV6-2/TRBV6-3	TRBJ1-1	CASINAGETEAFF
-	TRBV30	TRBJ2-7	CAWGTQGLPYEQYF
TRBD1	TRBV12-3/TRBV12-4	TRBJ2-5	CASSLRQGETQYF
TRBD1	TRBV29-1	TRBJ1-1	CSVDGQGQAFF
TRBD2	TRBV10-3	TRBJ2-1	CAIRGLAGDEQFF
TRBD2	TRBV11-2	TRBJ2-7	CASRPTSGGSNEQYF
TRBD2	TRBV6-4	TRBJ2-1	CASSLYAGGPPYNEQFF
-	TRBV11-2	TRBJ2-7	CASSLDIYAGLTYEQYF
TRBD2	TRBV11-2	TRBJ2-1	CASSFVVSGSYEQFF
-	TRBV20-1	TRBJ2-1	CSARIGGIEQFF
-	TRBV25-1	TRBJ2-3	CASSEFLAMDTQYF
-	TRBV6-4	TRBJ2-3	CASSDFGSPGDTQYF
-	TRBV6-5	TRBJ1-2	CASRAGTEIYGYTF
TRBD1	TRBV19	TRBJ1-2	CASRGDRVVFNYGYTF
-	TRBV4-2	TRBJ2-4	CASSQGLEAGYAKNIQYF
-	TRBV6-6	TRBJ1-4	CASRGSTNEKLFF
-	TRBV6-6	TRBJ1-4	CASSYPREKLFF
-	TRBV6-6	TRBJ1-4	CASSYPRQLFF
TRBD2	TRBV20-1	TRBJ2-1	CSARDSTSGLYNEQFF
-	TRBV7-9	TRBJ2-7	CASSSITYEQYF
-	TRBV29-1	TRBJ2-1	CSVQISSVEQFF
TRBD1	TRBV9	TRBJ2-5	CASSSGQGAQETQYF
TRBD1	TRBV10-3	TRBJ1-1	CAITTTGGTEAFF
-	TRBV4-2	TRBJ2-1	CASSRGPPDAEQFF
TRBD2	TRBV4-3	TRBJ2-1	CASSLDGRTNEQFF
-	TRBV16	TRBJ1-4	CASSRDATNEKLFF
TRBD1	TRBV6-6	TRBJ2-1	CASSYPGQGTRNEQFF
-	TRBV29-1	TRBJ2-5	CSVEDSGAEETQYF
TRBD1	TRBV5-3	TRBJ2-7	CARSLGIQGATYEQYF
-	TRBV27	TRBJ1-1	CASSGAGQLNTEAFF
-	TRBV28	TRBJ1-6	CASKRPSNSPLHF
TRBD2	TRBV18	TRBJ2-3	CASSGTSGDTQYF
TRBD2	TRBV3-1	TRBJ2-3	CASSPTGAGAADTQYF
-	TRBV7-9	TRBJ2-3	CASSRDSADTQYF
TRBD2	TRBV5-5	TRBJ2-7	CASSLGTSGGTYEQYF
TRBD2	TRBV2	TRBJ2-7	CASVPLAGSSYEQYF
TRBD1	TRBV28	TRBJ2-7	CASSISGTAMDEQYF
-	TRBV5-1	TRBJ2-5	CASRLGQDQETQYF
-	TRBV3-1	TRBJ2-7	CASSQGAGLSYEQYF